Presented here are 25 T cell receptor beta chains from one specimen sequenced in a study of cytomegalovirus exposure and HLA in healthy donors. PCR amplification relied on 60 Vbeta primers (plus 13 Jbeta primers). Assay: immunoSEQ multiplex PCR; the TCRdb copy retains only in-frame clones and omits some. The sample holds 200,000 or so clones; 75% to 85% are singletons and the top ten take 5.5% to 7.5%. The sample consisted of PBMCs. The source is a woman aged 45-65 years in good health and CMV-seropositive.

V and J are TRBV19 and TRBJ1-4, with a weak D call TRBD1 (5 bases). Trimming pared 5 bases from V and 7 bases from J, leaving 14 bases between. Germline V gives CDR1 LNHDA, CDR2 SQIVND (reference sequence). The CDR3 contains 14 residues. The CDR3: CASSHGGLGEKLFF. The DNA for the CDR3 is TGTGCCAGTAGTCACGGGGGTCTGGGTGAAAAACTGTTTTTT.

The chain couples TRBV9 to TRBJ2-7, with TRBD2 as a possible D gene (6 bases). The germline CDR1 and CDR2 sequences are SGDLS and YYNGEE. The V end was cut by 0 bases, the J end by 0 bases, with 10 bases between. The CDR3 covers 15 residues. CDR3 DNA: TGTGCCAGCAGCGTAGCCGGGAGTTCCTCCTACGAGCAGTACTTC. It is translated as CASSVAGSSSYEQYF.

This chain uses TRBV7-2 with TRBJ2-1; possibly TRBD2 for D (5 bases). Trimming stripped 2 bases from V and 6 bases from J, with 23 bases between. CDR1 SGHTA and CDR2 FQGNSA come from the germline V gene. The CDR3 has 18 amino acids. The chain's CDR3 is CASSLSVGSPILGNEQFF. The CDR3 DNA sequence: TGTGCCAGCAGCTTATCAGTTGGCTCCCCGATACTAGGCAATGAGCAGTTCTTC.

The DNA of the CDR3 is TGTGCCAGTAGTGGGGACAGGGTGAATGAGCAGTTCTTC. Residues: CASSGDRVNEQFF. The J gene is TRBJ2-1, the V gene TRBV19, with 9 bases fitting TRBD1. CDR1 and CDR2 from the germline V gene are LNHDA and SQIVND (reference sequence). The CDR3 has 13 amino acids. The trim removed 5 bases at V and 7 bases at J, leaving 3 bases unmatched.

This clone was seen just once. The J gene is TRBJ2-7, the V gene TRBV2; 7 nucleotides align to TRBD1. The CDR3 runs to 16 residues. V was clipped by 4 bases and J by 4 bases; unmatched bases: 13. Germline V lookup: CDR1 SNHLY, CDR2 FYNNEI. CDR3 sequence (DNA): TGTGCCAGCAGTGCACCTCCCGGGACAGCAGGATACGAGCAGTACTTC. As protein: CASSAPPGTAGYEQYF.

The V and J genes are TRBV29-1 and TRBJ1-2; no definite D call. V lost 5 bases and J 5 bases, leaving 6 bases between the germline ends. CDR1 and CDR2 from the germline V gene are SQVTM and ANQGSEA. CDR3 length equals 10 residues. The CDR3, as DNA: TGCAGCGTTACTGAGTATGGCTACACCTTC. Translated: CSVTEYGYTF.

This clone appeared a few times. The gene calls are TRBV7-8 and TRBJ2-7; 9 bases are a match to TRBD2. CDR1 is SGHVS and CDR2 is FQNEAQ in the germline V gene. The CDR3 runs to 12 residues. The V and J ends lost 8 bases and 5 bases, in that order; junction bases with no gene match: 4. The CDR3 DNA follows: TGTGCCAGCGGTGTAGCGGGAGACGAGCAGTACTTC. As protein: CASGVAGDEQYF. Full variable domain (missing parts from reference TRBV7-8 and TRBJ2-7): GAGVSQSPRYKVAKRGQDVALRCDPISGHVSLFWYQQALGQGPEFLTYFQNEAQLDKSGLPSDRFFAERPEGSVSTLKIQRTQQEDSAVYLCASGVAGDEQYFGPGTRLTVT.

Of note for this clone: A junction end diverges from the germline sequence, so it may reflect a read error. This rearrangement joins TRBV11-2 to TRBJ2-6; D may be TRBD1 (5 bases). Germline V lookup: CDR1 SGHAT, CDR2 FQNNGV. CDR3 length: 17 amino acids. This CDR3 reads CASSRTDLSSGANGLTF. The CDR3 DNA is TGTGCCAGCAGCAGGACGGACCTAAGCTCTGGGGCCAACGGCCTGACTTTC.

V usage is TRBV28 and J usage is TRBJ2-7, with D possibly matching TRBD1 (6 bases). This CDR3 has 15 amino acids. Between the trimmed V and J ends, which lost 2 bases and 4 bases, there was a span of 15 bases. Germline CDR1 is MDHEN and CDR2 is SYDVKM. CDR3 nucleotides: TGTGCCAGCAGTTTAAGAGGCAGGGGTATTTACGAGCAGTACTTC. Its translation: CASSLRGRGIYEQYF.

This clone was detected a few times. Mismatch with germline at one junction end may stem from a read error. The chain carries TRBV7-9 and TRBJ1-1; D not certain. Looked up from germline, CDR1 is SEHNR and CDR2 is FQNEAQ (reference sequence). The CDR3 contains 13 residues. The chain's CDR3 is CSSSRVVDTEAFF. CDR3 coding DNA: TGTTCCAGCAGCCGGGTGGTGGACACTGAAGCTTTCTTT.

The count of this clone is one. The chain combines TRBV14 with TRBJ2-3; TRBD1 matches at 7 bases. Germline assignment: CDR1 SGHDN and CDR2 FVKESK. V shed 6 bases and J 4 bases; nucleotides not matched to a gene: 4. The CDR3 contains 13 residues. CDR3 loop: CASRTTGSDTQYF. The CDR3 bases are TGTGCCAGCAGGACGACAGGGTCAGATACGCAGTATTTT.

This clone was seen only a few times. The V and J genes are TRBV7-8 and TRBJ1-1; TRBD1 might be the D (6 bases). Germline CDR1 and CDR2: SGHVS and FQNEAQ. V was clipped by 5 bases and J by 1 base, with 17 bases between them. The CDR3 consists of 16 residues. The DNA for the CDR3 is TGTGCCAGCAGCCCGCTAACCGGGACACCGAACACTGAAGCTTTCTTT. This codes for CASSPLTGTPNTEAFF.

The genes are TRBV19 and TRBJ2-2; TRBD1 matches 11 bases. This CDR3 has 18 residues. Germline CDR1 reads LNHDA; CDR2 reads SQIVND (reference sequence). Losses at the gene ends were 5 bases for V and 4 bases for J; bases not matched to a gene: 12. The CDR3 DNA reads TGTGCCAGTAGTTCGAACTACGCCGGGACAGGGGGCACCGGGGAGCTGTTTTTT. Its translation is CASSSNYAGTGGTGELFF.

The chain recombines TRBV5-1 with TRBJ2-1; TRBD1 might be the D (6 bases). Germline V gene data show CDR1 as SGHRS and CDR2 as YFSETQ. The CDR3 has 14 residues. V was shortened by 4 bases and J by 5 bases, with 13 bases between the two germline ends. The CDR3 DNA is TGCGCCAGCAGCCTAGACAGGAGGAACAATGAGCAGTTCTTC. Its protein is CASSLDRRNNEQFF.

The CDR3 DNA sequence: TGCGCCAGCAGCGCGACAGGATCCTATGGCTACACCTTC. Its translation is CASSATGSYGYTF. V is TRBV5-1 and J is TRBJ1-2; possible D gene TRBD1, 6 bases. The CDR3 loop spans 13 amino acids. The V gene lost 4 bases and the J gene lost 4 bases, with 11 bases spanning the gap. CDR1 is SGHRS and CDR2 is YFSETQ in the germline V gene.

This clone was seen only a few times. The rearrangement uses TRBV29-1 and TRBJ2-5, with D maybe TRBD1 (6 bases). The germline gives CDR1 SQVTM, CDR2 ANQGSEA. The CDR3 spans 14 residues. Trimming left V 0 bases short and J 4 bases short, with 12 bases between. The CDR3 loop is CSVEDVWGLETQYF. In DNA form, the CDR3 reads TGCAGCGTTGAAGACGTTTGGGGGCTAGAGACCCAGTACTTC.

V usage is TRBV6-5 and J usage is TRBJ2-1; unclear D gene. The CDR3 extends over 13 amino acids. From germline, CDR1 is MNHEY and CDR2 SVGAGI. Trimming took 6 bases from V and 0 from J, leaving 6 bases between them. The CDR3 sequence is CASRRSSYNEQFF. Here the CDR3 DNA reads TGTGCCAGCAGGAGGAGCTCCTACAATGAGCAGTTCTTC.

The genes are TRBV7-7 and TRBJ2-5, with D perhaps matching TRBD1 (5 bases). The CDR3 has 13 amino acids. The V gene's germline CDR1 is SSHAT and CDR2 FNYEAQ (reference sequence). Trimming stripped 3 bases from V and 3 bases from J, with 8 bases between. In nucleotides, the CDR3 is TGTGCCAGCAGCTTCTCGACAGAAGAGACCCAGTACTTC. Translating gives CASSFSTEETQYF.

The chain recombines TRBV5-1 with TRBJ2-5, with 8 bases matching TRBD2. The last part of the DNA fits TRBJ2-7 better; the J call may be wrong. Germline V gene lookup returns CDR1 SGHRS and CDR2 YFSETQ. CDR3 size: 15 residues. The CDR3 DNA sequence: TGCGCCAGCAGCTTGGTGGGACTAGTACAGTACGAGCAGTACTTC. Translating it yields CASSLVGLVQYEQYF.

The V call is TRBV6-1, the J call TRBJ2-7; possible D gene TRBD1, 5 bases. Germline V lookup: CDR1 MNHNS, CDR2 SASEGT. The CDR3 contains 13 residues. V was shortened by 1 base and J by 9 bases, with 13 bases between the two germline ends. The CDR3 region has the DNA TGTGCCAGCAGTGAAGGGGGCATGCTCTCGCAGTACTTC. This translates into CASSEGGMLSQYF.

The chain recombines TRBV27 with TRBJ2-1; 9 positions match TRBD1. Germline lookup yields CDR1 MNHEY and CDR2 SMNVEV (reference sequence). The CDR3 contains 15 residues. The V gene end was trimmed by 8 bases and the J gene end by 7 bases; junction bases not matched to a gene: 12. The CDR3 protein is CASGVFGQGLNEQFF. CDR3 coding DNA: TGTGCCAGCGGAGTTTTTGGACAGGGGTTGAATGAGCAGTTCTTC.

This rearrangement joins TRBV5-4 to TRBJ2-1, with TRBD1 matching 8 bases. Germline lookup yields CDR1 SGHNT and CDR2 YYREEE (reference sequence). J lost 4 bases, V lost 5 bases, and 17 bases had no gene match. The CDR3 extends over 18 amino acids. The CDR3 bases are TGTGCCAGCAGTACTGAAGGGGTCGGGACAGGCGCTTACAATGAGCAGTTCTTC. This codes for CASSTEGVGTGAYNEQFF.

DNA of the CDR3: TGTGCCAGCAGTTGGGGACAGGGGATAAGGCAGCCCCAGCATTTT. It encodes CASSWGQGIRQPQHF. The rearrangement uses TRBV28 and TRBJ1-5; TRBD1 matches 10 bases. CDR3 length: 15 residues. Germline V gene lookup returns CDR1 MDHEN and CDR2 SYDVKM. Trimming took 4 bases from V and 7 from J; bases not matched to a gene: 7. The full variable domain, completed using reference TRBV28 and TRBJ1-5, is DVKVTQSSRYLVKRTGEKVFLECVQDMDHENMFWYRQDPGLGLRLIYFSYDVKMKEKGDIPEGYSVSREKKERFSLILESASTNQTSMYLCASSWGQGIRQPQHFGDGTRLSIL.

The chain employs TRBV30 and TRBJ2-5, with TRBD2 identical over 7 bases. The CDR3 is 15 amino acids. V shed 1 base and J 2 bases; nucleotides not matched to a gene: 7. Germline lookup yields CDR1 GTSNPN and CDR2 SVGIG (reference sequence). The DNA for the CDR3 is TGTGCCTGGAGTGGTCGCGGGAGCGGGCAAGAGACCCAGTACTTC. Translating gives CAWSGRGSGQETQYF.

The CDR3 DNA follows: TGTGCCATCAGCTCCGGACAGGGGGCGAACACCGGGGAGCTGTTTTTT. It encodes CAISSGQGANTGELFF. The gene calls are TRBV10-3 and TRBJ2-2, with 10 bases aligning to TRBD1. With 6 bases clipped from V and 0 bases from J, the junction kept 4 bases outside the gene matches. Germline V gene data show CDR1 as ENHRY and CDR2 as SYGVKD. The CDR3 consists of 16 residues.